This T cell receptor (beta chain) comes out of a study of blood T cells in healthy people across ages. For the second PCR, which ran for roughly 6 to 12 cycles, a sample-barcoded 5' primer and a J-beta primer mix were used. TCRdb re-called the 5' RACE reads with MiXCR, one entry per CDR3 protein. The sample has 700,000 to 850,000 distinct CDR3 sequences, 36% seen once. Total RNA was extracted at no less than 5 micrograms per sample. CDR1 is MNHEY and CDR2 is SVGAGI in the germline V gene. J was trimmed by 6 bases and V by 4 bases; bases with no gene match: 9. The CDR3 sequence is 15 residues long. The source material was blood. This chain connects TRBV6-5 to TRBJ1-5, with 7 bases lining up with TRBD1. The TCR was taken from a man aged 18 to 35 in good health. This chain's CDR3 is CASSFDDRVGQPQHF. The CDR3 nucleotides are TGTGCCAGCAGTTTCGACGACAGGGTGGGTCAGCCCCAGCATTTT.